This record looks at one TCR beta chain sequence and its context. No antigen is known for it. This CDR3 is built from 14 residues. The V end was cut by 5 bases, the J end by 5 bases, with 13 bases between. In germline, CDR1 is MNHNY, CDR2 SVGAGI (reference sequence). The data were obtained in a study of cytomegalovirus exposure and HLA in healthy donors. Repertoires were generated with immunoSEQ multiplex PCR, while TCRdb's copy carries only in-frame clones and drops some. The sample consists of some 190,000 clones, around nine tenths of them appearing once. Findings and caveats of the study: Confirmation in vitro established that a few CMV-associated chains were specific for CMV antigens. TCR clusters originating in the first cohort tended to co-occur in the approximately 120 validation repertoires, according to a later analysis.

The donors were members of the validation cohort, which comprised under 150 subjects and was separate from the first cohort of 730 or so subjects. The sample comprised PBMCs. This receptor was identified in a man in his thirties or forties in good health and CMV-seropositive. This sequence joins TRBV6-6 and TRBJ1-5; the D gene is possibly TRBD1 (5 bases). This CDR3 reads CASSVRGGDQPQHF. CDR3 nucleotides: TGTGCCAGCAGTGTCCGCGGGGGGGATCAGCCCCAGCATTTT.